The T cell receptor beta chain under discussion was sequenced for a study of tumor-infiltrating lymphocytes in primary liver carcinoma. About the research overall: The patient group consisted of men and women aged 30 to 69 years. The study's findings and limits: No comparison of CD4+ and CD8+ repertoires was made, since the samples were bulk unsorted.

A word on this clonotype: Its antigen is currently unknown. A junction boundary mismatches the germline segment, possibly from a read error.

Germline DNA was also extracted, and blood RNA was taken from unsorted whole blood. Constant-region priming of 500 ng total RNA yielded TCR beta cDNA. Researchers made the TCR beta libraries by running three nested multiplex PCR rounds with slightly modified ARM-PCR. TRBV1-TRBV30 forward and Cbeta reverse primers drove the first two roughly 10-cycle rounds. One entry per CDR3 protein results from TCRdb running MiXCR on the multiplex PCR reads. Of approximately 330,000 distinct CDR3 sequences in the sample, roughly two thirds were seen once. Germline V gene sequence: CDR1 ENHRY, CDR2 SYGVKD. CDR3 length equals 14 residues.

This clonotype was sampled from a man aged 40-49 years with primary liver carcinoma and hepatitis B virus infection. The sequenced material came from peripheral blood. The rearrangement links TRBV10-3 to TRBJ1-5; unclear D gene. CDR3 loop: CAVSEYEGDQPQHF. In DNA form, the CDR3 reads TGTGCCGTCAGCGAGTATGAGGGCGATCAGCCCCAGCATTTT.